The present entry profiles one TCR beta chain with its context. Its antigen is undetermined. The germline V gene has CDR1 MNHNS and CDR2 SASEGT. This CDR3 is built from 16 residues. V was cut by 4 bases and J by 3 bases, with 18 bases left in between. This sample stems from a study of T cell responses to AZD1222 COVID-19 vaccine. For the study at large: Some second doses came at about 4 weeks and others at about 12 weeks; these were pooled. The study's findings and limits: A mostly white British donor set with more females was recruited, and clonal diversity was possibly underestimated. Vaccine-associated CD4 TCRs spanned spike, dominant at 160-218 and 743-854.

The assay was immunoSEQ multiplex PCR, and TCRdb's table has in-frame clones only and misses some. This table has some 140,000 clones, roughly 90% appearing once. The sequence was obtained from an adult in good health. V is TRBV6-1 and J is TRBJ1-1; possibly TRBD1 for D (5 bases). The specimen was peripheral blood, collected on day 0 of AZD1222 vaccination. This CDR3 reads CASSVYPAQGYTEAFF. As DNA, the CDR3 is TGTGCCAGCAGTGTCTACCCCGCGCAGGGTTACACTGAAGCTTTCTTT.